The clone carrying this T cell receptor beta chain has just a few counts. These data originate in a study of beta chain features in type 1 diabetes. Isolated RNA was reverse transcribed in full, so expressed TCRB transcripts were sequenced. Sequencing was performed with immunoSEQ multiplex PCR; in TCRdb, only in-frame clones are kept and a portion is missing. The top ten hold around 0.031% of the sample, which has about 230,000 clones, 9% to 10% seen once. This CDR3 comprises 14 residues. Germline V CDR1 and CDR2: MNHNS, SASEGT. V shed 3 bases and J shed 5 bases, with 11 bases lying between them. The source of this sequence is a woman aged 18-29 years in good health. The source material was naive CD4+ T cells from blood. The chain joins TRBV6-1 to TRBJ1-5; unclear D gene. CDR3 sequence: CASSDVWSDQPQHF. CDR3 in DNA: TGTGCCAGCAGTGATGTTTGGTCAGATCAGCCCCAGCATTTT.